The 17 T cell receptor beta chains below all came from one sample that was sequenced in a study of OX40 agonist ivuxolimab in advanced cancers. The method was immunoSEQ multiplex PCR; TCRdb's version includes in-frame clones alone and lacks a portion of them. Of more than 50,000 clones listed, roughly nine tenths were seen once; the top ten hold approximately 0.35%. The source material was CD4+ or CD8+ T cells sorted from blood, sampled in a trial of the OX40 agonist ivuxolimab. Receptors were obtained from an adult with an advanced solid tumor such as melanoma, head and neck, liver or kidney cancer.

The chain is built from TRBV7-2 and TRBJ1-3; a possible D gene is TRBD1 (6 bases). The CDR3 contains 16 residues. The V end lost 3 bases, the J end lost 0 bases, and 12 bases lay between the germline ends. CDR1 is SGHTA, CDR2 FQGNSA, per germline. The chain's CDR3 is CASSFTGISSGNTIYF. Written as DNA, the CDR3 is TGTGCCAGCAGCTTTACAGGGATCAGCTCTGGAAACACCATATATTTT.

CDR3: CASSSSPVDHEQYF. The CDR3 DNA follows: TGTGCCAGCAGCTCATCCCCCGTCGACCACGAGCAGTACTTC. This chain connects TRBV11-3 to TRBJ2-7; D gene unclear. Per the germline V gene, CDR1 is SGHNT and CDR2 is YENEEA. The length of the CDR3 is 14 residues. With 4 bases removed from V and 5 bases from J, the gap between germline ends came to 15 bases.

This chain uses TRBV7-2 with TRBJ2-5, with D possibly matching TRBD2 (7 bases). Germline V CDR1 and CDR2: SGHTA, FQGNSA. The CDR3 totals 15 residues. V gave up 4 bases and J gave up 5 bases, with 17 bases separating them. The CDR3 protein is CASSSGGGGLETQYF. The DNA of the CDR3 is TGTGCCAGCAGCTCCGGAGGGGGGGGGTTGGAGACCCAGTACTTC.

J is TRBJ1-2 and V is TRBV6-4; no clear D. The V gene's germline CDR1 is MRHNA and CDR2 SNTAGT. Trimming cost V 0 bases and J 4 bases, with 9 bases left between them. There are 14 residues in the CDR3. The CDR3 is CASSDSGRPYGYTF. The CDR3 DNA sequence: TGTGCCAGCAGTGACTCAGGCAGACCCTATGGCTACACCTTC.

The V call is TRBV18, the J call TRBJ2-1; 8 bases match TRBD2. V shed 3 bases, J shed 5 bases, and the junction held 6 bases outside the gene matches. Germline V gene lookup returns CDR1 KGHSH and CDR2 LQKENI. The CDR3 spans 15 residues. CDR3 in DNA: TGTGCCAGCTCACCCCGGGAGGGAACCCACAATGAGCAGTTCTTC. It yields the protein CASSPREGTHNEQFF.

The CDR3 region has the DNA TGTGCCAGCAGCTTGGGACTAGCGGGGGACCAAGAGACCCAGTACTTC. Amino acids: CASSLGLAGDQETQYF. This chain links TRBV7-9 with TRBJ2-5; 14 bases line up with TRBD2. The length of the CDR3 is 16 residues. The V and J ends lost 3 bases and 0 bases, in that order; junction bases with no gene match: 0. CDR1 is SEHNR, CDR2 FQNEAQ, per germline (reference sequence). The full variable domain, its missing parts supplied by reference TRBV7-9 and TRBJ2-5, is DTGVSQNPRHKITKRGQNVTFRCDPISEHNRLYWYRQTLGQGPEFLTYFQNEAQLEKSRLLSDRFSAERPKGSFSTLEIQRTEQGDSAMYLCASSLGLAGDQETQYFGPGTRLLVL.

CDR3 region: CASRRTGFSYEQYF. CDR3 in DNA: TGTGCCAGTAGGAGGACAGGGTTCTCCTACGAGCAGTACTTC. The V and J genes are TRBV19 and TRBJ2-7, with 8 positions matching TRBD1. The V gene's germline CDR1 is LNHDA and CDR2 SQIVND (reference sequence). The CDR3 is made up of 14 amino acids. The J segment lost 0 bases and the V segment lost 6 bases, leaving 4 bases of the junction unmatched.

This chain connects TRBV7-9 to TRBJ1-1, with no clear D. Trimming shortened V by 0 bases and J by 2 bases, and 4 bases separated the two germline ends. This CDR3 is built from 13 residues. The germline gives CDR1 SEHNR, CDR2 FQNEAQ (reference sequence). For the CDR3, the DNA is TGTGCCAGCAGCTTAGCCTTAAACACTGAAGCTTTCTTT. Amino acid sequence: CASSLALNTEAFF. The whole variable domain, remainder taken from reference TRBV7-9 and TRBJ1-1, is DTGVSQNPRHKITKRGQNVTFRCDPISEHNRLYWYRQTLGQGPEFLTYFQNEAQLEKSRLLSDRFSAERPKGSFSTLEIQRTEQGDSAMYLCASSLALNTEAFFGQGTRLTVV.

The chain has TRBV6-5 and TRBJ2-7, with D unclear. Germline CDR1 is MNHEY and CDR2 is SVGAGI. The V end lost 4 bases, the J end lost 2 bases, and 18 bases lay between the germline ends. This CDR3 is built from 16 residues. The CDR3, as DNA: TGTGCCAGCAGTTCCCCAATCGTTGGATCCACCTACGAGCAGTACTTC. As protein: CASSSPIVGSTYEQYF.

This chain joins TRBV9 and TRBJ1-5, with 11 bases matching TRBD1. V lost 0 bases and J lost 6; bases outside the gene matches: 2. Germline-derived CDR1 and CDR2 are SGDLS and YYNGEE. The CDR3 has 15 amino acids. CDR3 amino acids: CASSVGDRGSQPQHF. The CDR3 DNA follows: TGTGCCAGCAGCGTAGGGGACAGGGGGAGTCAGCCCCAGCATTTT.

The chain recombines TRBV7-6 with TRBJ1-2; TRBD1 agrees at 8 bases. Germline CDR1 is SGHVS and CDR2 is FNYEAQ. This CDR3 has 18 amino acids. Unmatched junction bases numbered 16, after V lost 5 bases and J lost 2 bases. CDR3 nucleotides: TGTGCCAGCAGCCTTCCCGGCGGCAGGGGGCAGGGGAACTATGGCTACACCTTC. Translating it yields CASSLPGGRGQGNYGYTF. The entire variable domain, with the rest obtained from reference TRBV7-6 and TRBJ1-2, is as follows: GAGVSQSPRYKVTKRGQDVALRCDPISGHVSLYWYRQALGQGPEFLTYFNYEAQQDKSGLPNDRFSAERPEGSISTLTIQRTEQRDSAMYRCASSLPGGRGQGNYGYTFGSGTRLTVV.

The chain joins TRBV7-2 to TRBJ2-7, with 9 nucleotides matching TRBD2. Germline V gives CDR1 SGHTA, CDR2 FQGNSA. CDR3 size: 15 residues. V lost 1 base and J lost 2; bases outside the gene matches: 3. As DNA, the CDR3 is TGTGCCAGCAGCTTAGTATTAGCGGGGGCCTACGAGCAGTACTTC. It encodes CASSLVLAGAYEQYF. Looking up the rest from reference TRBV7-2 and TRBJ2-7 gives the full variable domain: GAGVSQSPSNKVTEKGKDVELRCDPISGHTALYWYRQSLGQGLEFLIYFQGNSAPDKSGLPSDRFSAERTGGSVSTLTIQRTQQEDSAVYLCASSLVLAGAYEQYFGPGTRLTVT.

The chain carries TRBV5-1 and TRBJ2-1; D gene unclear. This CDR3 has 15 amino acids. V was cut by 0 bases and J by 0 bases, with 7 bases left in between. Germline lookup yields CDR1 SGHRS and CDR2 YFSETQ. This CDR3 reads CASSLARTSYNEQFF. The CDR3 coding sequence is TGCGCCAGCAGCTTGGCCCGAACCTCCTACAATGAGCAGTTCTTC.

The chain couples TRBV5-4 to TRBJ1-2; maybe TRBD1 (6 bases). Trimming removed 3 bases from V and 3 bases from J, with 15 bases in between. Germline V CDR1 and CDR2: SGHNT, YYREEE (reference sequence). The CDR3 extends over 15 amino acids. In DNA form, the CDR3 reads TGTGCCAGCAGCTCGCCCATAGGACAGTACTATGGCTACACCTTC. This sequence encodes CASSSPIGQYYGYTF.

This chain uses TRBV2 with TRBJ1-5, with TRBD1 identical over 10 bases. Germline CDR1 reads SNHLY; CDR2 reads FYNNEI. J gave up 4 bases and V 6 bases, and 3 bases lay outside the gene matches. This CDR3 has 14 amino acids. CDR3 loop: CASSPGQGNQPQHF. CDR3 nucleotides: TGTGCCAGCAGCCCGGGACAGGGGAATCAGCCCCAGCATTTT.

The chain is built from TRBV5-4 and TRBJ2-7; D is perhaps TRBD2 (6 bases). This CDR3 comprises 15 residues. Germline V gives CDR1 SGHNT, CDR2 YYREEE (reference sequence). Deletions cut 4 bases from V and 0 bases from J, with 14 bases between. The CDR3 DNA reads TGTGCCAGCAGCCCCCGGGACGGGAGCTCCTACGAGCAGTACTTC. Translated: CASSPRDGSSYEQYF.

The rearrangement joins TRBV14 to TRBJ2-3; 9 nucleotides agree with TRBD2. V was pared by 0 bases and J by 1 base, with 2 bases of the junction left unmatched. The CDR3 sequence is 16 residues long. Per germline, CDR1 SGHDN and CDR2 FVKESK. The CDR3 region is CASSQDLAGGTDTQYF. The CDR3 region has the DNA TGTGCCAGCAGCCAAGATTTAGCGGGGGGCACAGATACGCAGTATTTT.